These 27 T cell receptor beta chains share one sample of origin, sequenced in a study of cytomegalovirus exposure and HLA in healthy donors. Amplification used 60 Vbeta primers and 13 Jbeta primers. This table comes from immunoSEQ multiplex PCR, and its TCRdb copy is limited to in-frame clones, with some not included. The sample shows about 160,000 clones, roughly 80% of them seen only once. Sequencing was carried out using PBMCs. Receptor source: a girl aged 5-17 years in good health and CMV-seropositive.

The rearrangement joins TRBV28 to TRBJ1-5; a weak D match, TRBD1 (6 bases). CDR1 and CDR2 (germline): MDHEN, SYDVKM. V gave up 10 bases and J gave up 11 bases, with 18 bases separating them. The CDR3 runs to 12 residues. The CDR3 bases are TGTGCCACCGGACAGTCCTCCTTAGCCCAGCATTTT. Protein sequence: CATGQSSLAQHF.

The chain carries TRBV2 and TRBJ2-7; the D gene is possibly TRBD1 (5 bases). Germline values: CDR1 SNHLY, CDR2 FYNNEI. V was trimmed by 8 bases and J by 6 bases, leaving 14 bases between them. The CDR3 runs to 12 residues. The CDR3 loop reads CASQSGWGEQYF. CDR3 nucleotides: TGTGCCAGCCAGTCAGGGTGGGGCGAGCAGTACTTC.

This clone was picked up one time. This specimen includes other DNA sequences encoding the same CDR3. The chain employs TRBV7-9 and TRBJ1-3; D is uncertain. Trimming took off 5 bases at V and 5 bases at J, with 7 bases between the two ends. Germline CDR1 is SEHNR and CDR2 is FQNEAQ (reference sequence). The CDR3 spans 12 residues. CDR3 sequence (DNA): TGTGCCAGCAGCCTAGACAGAAACACCATATATTTT. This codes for CASSLDRNTIYF.

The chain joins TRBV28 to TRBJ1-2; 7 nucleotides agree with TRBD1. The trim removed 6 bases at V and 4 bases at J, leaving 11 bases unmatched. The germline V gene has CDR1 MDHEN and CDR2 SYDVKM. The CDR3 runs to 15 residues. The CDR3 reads CASSATGEVAYGYTF. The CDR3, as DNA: TGTGCCAGCAGCGCTACAGGGGAGGTAGCCTATGGCTACACCTTC.

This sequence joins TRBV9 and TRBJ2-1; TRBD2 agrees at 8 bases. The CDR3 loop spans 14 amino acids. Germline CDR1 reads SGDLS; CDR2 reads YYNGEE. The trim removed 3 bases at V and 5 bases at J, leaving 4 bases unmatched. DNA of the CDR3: TGTGCCAGCAGCGCGACTAGCGCAAACAATGAGCAGTTCTTC. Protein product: CASSATSANNEQFF.

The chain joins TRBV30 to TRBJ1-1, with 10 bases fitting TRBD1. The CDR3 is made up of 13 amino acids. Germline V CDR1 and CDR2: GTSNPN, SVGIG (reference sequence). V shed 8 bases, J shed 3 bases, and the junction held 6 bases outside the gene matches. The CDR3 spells CAGTGTGDTEAFF. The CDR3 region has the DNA TGTGCCGGCACCGGGACAGGGGACACTGAAGCTTTCTTT. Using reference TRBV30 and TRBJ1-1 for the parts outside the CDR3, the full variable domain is SQTIHQWPATLVQPVGSPLSLECTVEGTSNPNLYWYRQAAGRGLQLLFYSVGIGQISSEVPQNLSASRPQDRQFILSSKKLLLSDSGFYLCAGTGTGDTEAFFGQGTRLTVV.

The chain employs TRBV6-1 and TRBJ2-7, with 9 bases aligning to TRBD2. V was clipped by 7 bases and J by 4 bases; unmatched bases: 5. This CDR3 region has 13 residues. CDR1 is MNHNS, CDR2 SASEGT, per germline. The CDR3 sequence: CASNPSGTYEQYF. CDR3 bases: TGTGCCAGCAACCCTAGCGGGACATACGAGCAGTACTTC.

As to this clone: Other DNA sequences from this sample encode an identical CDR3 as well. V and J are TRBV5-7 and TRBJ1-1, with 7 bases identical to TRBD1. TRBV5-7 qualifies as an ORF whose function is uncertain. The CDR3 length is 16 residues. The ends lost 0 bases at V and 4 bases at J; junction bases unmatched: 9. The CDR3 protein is CASSLVQGEVGTEAFF. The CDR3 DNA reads TGTGCCAGCAGCTTGGTGCAGGGGGAAGTGGGCACTGAAGCTTTCTTT.

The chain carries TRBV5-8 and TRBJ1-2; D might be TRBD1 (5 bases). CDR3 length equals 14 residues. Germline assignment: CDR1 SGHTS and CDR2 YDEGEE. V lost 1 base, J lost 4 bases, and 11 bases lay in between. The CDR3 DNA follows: TGTGCCAGCAGCTTGATCGTCAGGGCCTATGGCTACACCTTC. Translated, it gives CASSLIVRAYGYTF.

This CDR3 reads CASSLLMIRPSYEQYF. The CDR3 nucleotides read TGTGCCAGCAGCTTGCTGATGATCAGGCCGTCCTACGAGCAGTACTTC. The V call is TRBV5-6, the J call TRBJ2-7; D not resolved. V was shortened by 1 base and J by 1 base, with 15 bases between the two germline ends. The CDR3 has 16 amino acids. The V gene's germline CDR1 is SGHDT and CDR2 YYEEEE.

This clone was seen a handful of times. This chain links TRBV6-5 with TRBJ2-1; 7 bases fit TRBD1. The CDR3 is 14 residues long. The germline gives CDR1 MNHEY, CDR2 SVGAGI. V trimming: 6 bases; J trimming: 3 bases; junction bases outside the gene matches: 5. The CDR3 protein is CASSSGTVYNEQFF. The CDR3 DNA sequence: TGTGCCAGCAGCTCCGGGACAGTCTACAATGAGCAGTTCTTC.

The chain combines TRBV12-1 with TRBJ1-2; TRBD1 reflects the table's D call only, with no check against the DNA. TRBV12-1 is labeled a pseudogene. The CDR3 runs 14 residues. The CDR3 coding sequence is TGTGCCAGCAGCTCCGAGGTGCAGGGCGATGGCTACACCTTC. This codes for CASSSEVQGDGYTF.

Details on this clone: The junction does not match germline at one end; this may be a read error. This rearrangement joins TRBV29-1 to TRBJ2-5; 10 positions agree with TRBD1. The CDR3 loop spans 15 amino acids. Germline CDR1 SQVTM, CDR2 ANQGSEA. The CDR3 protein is CSVNPGQGTREAQYF. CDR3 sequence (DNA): TGCAGCGTTAATCCGGGACAGGGGACTAGAGAGGCCCAGTACTTC.

The CDR3 sequence: CASSLGDRASEQYF. CDR3 nucleotides: TGCGCCAGCAGCTTGGGAGACAGGGCTAGCGAGCAGTACTTC. The rearrangement links TRBV5-1 to TRBJ2-7; TRBD1 agrees at 7 bases. Germline V lookup: CDR1 SGHRS, CDR2 YFSETQ. V dropped 0 bases and J dropped 6; count of bases not matched to a gene: 6. This CDR3 region has 14 residues.

The CDR3: CASSAPGQGREKLFF. In DNA form, the CDR3 reads TGTGCCAGCAGTGCGCCGGGACAGGGTAGAGAAAAACTGTTTTTT. The chain links TRBV2 to TRBJ1-4, with TRBD1 matching over 9 bases. The germline V gene has CDR1 SNHLY and CDR2 FYNNEI. V dropped 4 bases and J dropped 8; count of bases not matched to a gene: 8. CDR3 length: 15 residues.

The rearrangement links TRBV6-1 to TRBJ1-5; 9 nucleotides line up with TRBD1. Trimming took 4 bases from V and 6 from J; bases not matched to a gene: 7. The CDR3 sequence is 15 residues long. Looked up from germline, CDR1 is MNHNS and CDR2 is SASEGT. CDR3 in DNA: TGTGCCAGCAGTGGCACTACAGGGGGCGGTCAGCCCCAGCATTTT. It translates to CASSGTTGGGQPQHF.

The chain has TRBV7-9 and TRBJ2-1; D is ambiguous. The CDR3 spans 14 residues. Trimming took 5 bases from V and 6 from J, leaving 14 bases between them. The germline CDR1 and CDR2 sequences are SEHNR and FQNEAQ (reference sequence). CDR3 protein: CASSPIQDFNEQFF. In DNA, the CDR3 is TGTGCCAGCAGCCCTATTCAGGATTTCAATGAGCAGTTCTTC.

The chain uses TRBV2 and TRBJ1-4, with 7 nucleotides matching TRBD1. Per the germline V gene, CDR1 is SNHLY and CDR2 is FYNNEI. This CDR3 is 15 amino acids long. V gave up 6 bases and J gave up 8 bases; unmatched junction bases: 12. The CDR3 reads CASSNRGIIGEKLFF. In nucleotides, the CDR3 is TGTGCCAGCAGCAACAGGGGTATAATAGGCGAAAAACTGTTTTTT.

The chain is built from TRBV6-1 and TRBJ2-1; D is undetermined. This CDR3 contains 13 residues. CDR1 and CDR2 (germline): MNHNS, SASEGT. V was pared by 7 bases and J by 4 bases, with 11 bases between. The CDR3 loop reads CASIDRGYNEQFF. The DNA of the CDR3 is TGTGCCAGCATTGATAGAGGATACAATGAGCAGTTCTTC.

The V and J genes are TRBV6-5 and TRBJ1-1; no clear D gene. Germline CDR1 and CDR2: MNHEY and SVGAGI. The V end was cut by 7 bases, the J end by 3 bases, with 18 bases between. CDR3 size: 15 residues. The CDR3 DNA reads TGTGCCAGCACCACCAGCGGAGGAGGGTACACTGAAGCTTTCTTT. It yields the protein CASTTSGGGYTEAFF.

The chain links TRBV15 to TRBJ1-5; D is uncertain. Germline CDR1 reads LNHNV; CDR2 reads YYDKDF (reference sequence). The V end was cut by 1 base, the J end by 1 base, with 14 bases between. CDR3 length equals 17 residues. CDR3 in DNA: TGTGCCACCAGCAGAGGAAGGAGGGAGGGAAGCAATCAGCCCCAGCATTTT. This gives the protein CATSRGRREGSNQPQHF.

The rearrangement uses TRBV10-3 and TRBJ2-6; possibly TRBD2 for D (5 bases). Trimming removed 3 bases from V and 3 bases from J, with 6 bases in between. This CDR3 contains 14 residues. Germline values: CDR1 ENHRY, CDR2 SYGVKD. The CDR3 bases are TGTGCCATCAGTGACGGGAATGGGGCCAACGTCCTGACTTTC. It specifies CAISDGNGANVLTF.

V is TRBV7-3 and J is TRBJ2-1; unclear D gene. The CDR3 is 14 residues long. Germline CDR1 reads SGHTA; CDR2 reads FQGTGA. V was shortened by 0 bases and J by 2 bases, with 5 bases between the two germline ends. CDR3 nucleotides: TGTGCCAGCAGCTTAACCAGCGCCTACAATGAGCAGTTCTTC. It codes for CASSLTSAYNEQFF.

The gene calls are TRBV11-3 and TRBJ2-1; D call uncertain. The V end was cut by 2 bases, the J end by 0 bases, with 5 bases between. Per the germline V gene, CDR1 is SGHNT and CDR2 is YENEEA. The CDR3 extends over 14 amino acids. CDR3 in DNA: TGTGCCAGCAGCTTATACAGCTCCTACAATGAGCAGTTCTTC. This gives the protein CASSLYSSYNEQFF.

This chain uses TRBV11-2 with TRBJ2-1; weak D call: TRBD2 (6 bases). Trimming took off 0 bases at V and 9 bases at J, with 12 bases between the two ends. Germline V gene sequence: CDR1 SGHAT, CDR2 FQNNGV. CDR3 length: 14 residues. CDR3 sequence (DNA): TGTGCCAGCAGCTTAGATCCCGGGAGAGTTGAGCAGTTCTTC. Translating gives CASSLDPGRVEQFF.

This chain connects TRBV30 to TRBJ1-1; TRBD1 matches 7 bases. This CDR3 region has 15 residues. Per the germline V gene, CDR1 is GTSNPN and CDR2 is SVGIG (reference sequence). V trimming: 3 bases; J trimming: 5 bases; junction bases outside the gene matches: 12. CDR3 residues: CAWSEPRQGRTEAFF. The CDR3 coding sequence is TGTGCCTGGAGCGAACCACGACAGGGAAGAACTGAAGCTTTCTTT.

CDR3 coding DNA: TGTGCCATTGATACCGGGACAGGGATTAGTGGAGGTCAGCCCCAGCATTTT. Translated, it gives CAIDTGTGISGGQPQHF. The chain joins TRBV28 to TRBJ1-5; 9 nucleotides agree with TRBD1. The CDR3 loop spans 17 amino acids. Germline loops: CDR1 MDHEN, CDR2 SYDVKM. V shed 10 bases and J 6 bases; nucleotides not matched to a gene: 19.